The rows below give T cell receptor beta chains drawn from one sample of a study of blood T cell repertoires in COVID-19. Repertoires were generated with immunoSEQ multiplex PCR, while TCRdb's copy carries only in-frame clones and drops some. The table records a few hundred thousand clones, about 89% of them present only once. The sequenced material came from peripheral blood. All receptors come from a young man who had recovered from COVID-19. CDR3s leave out the opening cysteine and the closing phenylalanine or tryptophan. Each record gives: V gene, clone size, D gene, J gene, CDR3 protein. A D gene is named only where the DNA matches it firmly. The size entry is marked missing in some rows and otherwise reads once, few, many or a size class.

v_gene: TRBV6-2/TRBV6-3
abundance: -
d_gene: -
j_gene: TRBJ1-2
CDR3aa: ASSYISYGYT

v_gene: TRBV18
abundance: -
d_gene: TRBD1
j_gene: TRBJ2-7
CDR3aa: ASSPPQGVSYEQY

v_gene: TRBV5-6
abundance: -
d_gene: -
j_gene: TRBJ2-1
CDR3aa: ASNSPYRPGLSYNEQF

v_gene: TRBV15
abundance: -
d_gene: TRBD2
j_gene: TRBJ2-5
CDR3aa: ATSSYGLADRIRGETQY

v_gene: TRBV27
abundance: -
d_gene: -
j_gene: TRBJ1-2
CDR3aa: ASSQTGGDGYT

v_gene: TRBV3-1/TRBV3-2
abundance: -
d_gene: -
j_gene: TRBJ2-5
CDR3aa: ASSQVALATETQY

v_gene: TRBV29-1
abundance: -
d_gene: -
j_gene: TRBJ1-1
CDR3aa: SVEDLQGNTEAF

v_gene: TRBV7-3
abundance: -
d_gene: -
j_gene: TRBJ2-1
CDR3aa: ASSPNPDKYNEQF

v_gene: TRBV7-9
abundance: -
d_gene: TRBD1
j_gene: TRBJ2-1
CDR3aa: ASSFRDRGLNEQF

v_gene: TRBV6-1
abundance: -
d_gene: -
j_gene: TRBJ1-2
CDR3aa: ASSESSQVGHGYT

v_gene: TRBV5-1
abundance: -
d_gene: -
j_gene: TRBJ2-1
CDR3aa: ASSLGGGASSYNEQF

v_gene: TRBV11-2
abundance: once
d_gene: TRBD2
j_gene: TRBJ2-1
CDR3aa: ASSLPEAGTSYNEQF

v_gene: TRBV6-2/TRBV6-3
abundance: -
d_gene: -
j_gene: TRBJ2-2
CDR3aa: ASSQGSGELF

v_gene: TRBV5-4
abundance: -
d_gene: -
j_gene: TRBJ2-1
CDR3aa: ASSLAGRDQF

v_gene: TRBV5-1
abundance: -
d_gene: TRBD2
j_gene: TRBJ2-3
CDR3aa: ASSWPRLAGETDTQY

v_gene: TRBV5-6
abundance: -
d_gene: -
j_gene: TRBJ2-7
CDR3aa: ASSRGGGTYEQY

v_gene: TRBV5-6
abundance: -
d_gene: TRBD1
j_gene: TRBJ2-5
CDR3aa: ASSLTGAAQY

v_gene: TRBV3-1/TRBV3-2
abundance: -
d_gene: TRBD2
j_gene: TRBJ2-5
CDR3aa: ASSLLAGVETQY

v_gene: TRBV4-1
abundance: -
d_gene: -
j_gene: TRBJ1-5
CDR3aa: ASSHTDNQPQH

v_gene: TRBV19
abundance: once
d_gene: -
j_gene: TRBJ1-1
CDR3aa: ASSMTRDTEAF

v_gene: TRBV6-5
abundance: -
d_gene: -
j_gene: TRBJ1-5
CDR3aa: ASSYGGGNQPQH

v_gene: TRBV18
abundance: -
d_gene: -
j_gene: TRBJ2-7
CDR3aa: ASSPPAGGAEQY

v_gene: TRBV6-5
abundance: -
d_gene: -
j_gene: TRBJ1-1
CDR3aa: ASSSSAGVLNTEAF

v_gene: TRBV2
abundance: -
d_gene: TRBD2
j_gene: TRBJ2-5
CDR3aa: ASERGPTGGQETQY

v_gene: TRBV7-6
abundance: -
d_gene: -
j_gene: TRBJ2-5
CDR3aa: ASSRGQETQY

v_gene: TRBV5-6
abundance: -
d_gene: -
j_gene: TRBJ1-2
CDR3aa: ASSLVVRTDYGYT

v_gene: TRBV6-5
abundance: -
d_gene: TRBD2
j_gene: TRBJ2-3
CDR3aa: ASISLAGITDTQY

v_gene: TRBV15
abundance: -
d_gene: -
j_gene: TRBJ2-7
CDR3aa: ATSSMWTEHYEQY

v_gene: TRBV10-3
abundance: -
d_gene: TRBD1
j_gene: TRBJ2-5
CDR3aa: AIKNRGETQY